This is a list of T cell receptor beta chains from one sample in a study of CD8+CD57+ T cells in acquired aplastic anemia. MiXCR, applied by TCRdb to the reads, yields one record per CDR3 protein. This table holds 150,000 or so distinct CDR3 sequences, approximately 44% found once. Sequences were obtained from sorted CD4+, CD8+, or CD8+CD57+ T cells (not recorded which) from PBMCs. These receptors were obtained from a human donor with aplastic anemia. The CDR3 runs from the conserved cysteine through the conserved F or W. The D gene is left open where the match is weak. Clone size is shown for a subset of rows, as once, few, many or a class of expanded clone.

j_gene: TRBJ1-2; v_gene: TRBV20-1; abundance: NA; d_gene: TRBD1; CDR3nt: TGCAGTGCTAGATCAATGCAACAGGGGAAAACCTCATATGGCTACACCTTC; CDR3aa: CSARSMQQGKTSYGYTF
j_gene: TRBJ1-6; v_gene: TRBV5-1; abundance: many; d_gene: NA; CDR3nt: TGCGCCAGCAGCCTATCGGCCGATAATTCACCCCTCCACTTT; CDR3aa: CASSLSADNSPLHF
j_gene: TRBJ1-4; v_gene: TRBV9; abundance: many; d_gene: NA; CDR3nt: TGTGCCAGCAGCCCACGGATGGGAACTAATGAAAAACTGTTTTTT; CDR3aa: CASSPRMGTNEKLFF
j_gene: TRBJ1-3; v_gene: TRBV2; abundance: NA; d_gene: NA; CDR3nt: TGTGCCAGCAGCCAAGAAATCGCCGGCTCTGGAAACACCATATATTTT; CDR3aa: CASSQEIAGSGNTIYF
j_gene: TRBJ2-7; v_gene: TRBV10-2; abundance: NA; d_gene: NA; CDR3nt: TGCGCCAGCATGAGGACTATCGGGTACGAGCAGTACTTC; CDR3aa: CASMRTIGYEQYF
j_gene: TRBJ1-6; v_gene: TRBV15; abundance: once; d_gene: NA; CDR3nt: TGTGCCACCAGCAGAGACAGGGGTGAAGTGAATTCACCCCTCCACTTT; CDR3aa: CATSRDRGEVNSPLHF
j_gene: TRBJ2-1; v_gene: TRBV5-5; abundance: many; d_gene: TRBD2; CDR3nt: TGTGCCAGCAGCTTGGAGACCGGGACTAGCGGGATCAATGAGCAGTTCTTC; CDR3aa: CASSLETGTSGINEQFF
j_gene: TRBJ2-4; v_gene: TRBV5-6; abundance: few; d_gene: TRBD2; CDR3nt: TGTGCCAGCAGCCCTGGGACTAGCGAGCTAGCCAAAAACATTCAGTACTTC; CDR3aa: CASSPGTSELAKNIQYF
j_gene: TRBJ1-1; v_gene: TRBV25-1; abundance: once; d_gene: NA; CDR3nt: TGTGCCAGCAGTCGAACCTCGACAGTAAACACTGAAGCTTTCTTT; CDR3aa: CASSRTSTVNTEAFF
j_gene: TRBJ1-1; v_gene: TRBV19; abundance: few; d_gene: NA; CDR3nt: TGTGCCAGTAGTATGAGACAGCCAGATGAAGCTTTCTTT; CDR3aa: CASSMRQPDEAFF
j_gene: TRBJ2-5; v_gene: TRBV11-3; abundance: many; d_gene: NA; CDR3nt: TGTGCCAGCAGCTTAGGGGTGGGACTCACCCGAGGAGAGACCCAGTACTTC; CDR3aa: CASSLGVGLTRGETQYF
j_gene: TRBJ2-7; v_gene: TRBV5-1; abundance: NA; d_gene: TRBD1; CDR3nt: TGCGCCAGCAGCAAAACGACAGGGGAATCCTACGAGCAGTACTTC; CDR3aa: CASSKTTGESYEQYF
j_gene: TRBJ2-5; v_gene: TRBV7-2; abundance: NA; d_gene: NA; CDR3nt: TGTGCCAGCAGCCTCCGGACAGATTCCCAAGAGACCCAGTACTTC; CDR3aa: CASSLRTDSQETQYF
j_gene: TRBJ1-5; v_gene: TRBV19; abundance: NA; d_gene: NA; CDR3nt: TGTGCCAGTCTCCAGCGGGCAGGTGCCGATCAGCCCCAGCATTTT; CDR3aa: CASLQRAGADQPQHF
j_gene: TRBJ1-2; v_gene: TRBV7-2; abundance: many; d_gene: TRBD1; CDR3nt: TGTGCCAGCAGCTCAGGACAGGTCTGGGGCTACACCTTC; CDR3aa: CASSSGQVWGYTF
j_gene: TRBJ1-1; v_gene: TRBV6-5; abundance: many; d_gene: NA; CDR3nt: TGTGCCAGCAGTTACGGCAGGCAGAACACTGAAGCTTTCTTT; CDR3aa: CASSYGRQNTEAFF